This T cell receptor (beta chain) was observed in a study of cytomegalovirus exposure and HLA in healthy donors. Study-wide background: Unique TCR beta sequences numbering approximately 120 million came from about 180 million T cells in an earlier analysis. When 350 to 400 donors were genotyped, roughly 82% of them were found to fall in the Caucasian-associated ancestry cluster.

A remark on this clone: Antigen: not known.

This PCR relied on a set of 60 Vbeta primers and 13 Jbeta primers. Data came from immunoSEQ multiplex PCR; TCRdb stores just in-frame clones and leaves some out. With around 45,000 clones in the sample, the ten largest clones hold about a sixth. From germline, CDR1 is SGHVS and CDR2 FQNEAQ. The V and J ends lost 5 bases and 4 bases, in that order; junction bases with no gene match: 5. The CDR3 runs to 13 residues. Overall study findings and caveats: Immune exposure information available was restricted to CMV serostatus. A likely sequencing artifact accounted for one observed cluster of highly shared sequence variants.

This TCR derives from a male donor in good health and CMV-seronegative. This chain links TRBV7-8 with TRBJ2-7; TRBD2 matches 7 bases. Sequences were obtained from PBMCs. CDR3 residues: CASSSGTLYEQYF. CDR3 coding DNA: TGTGCCAGCAGCAGCGGGACCTTATACGAGCAGTACTTC.